The TCR beta chain described here comes from a study of CD8 T cells in Susac syndrome. Sequencing of TCR beta was carried out in blood CD8+ and CD4+ T cells. The multiple sclerosis controls consisted of treatment-naive patients with relapsing-remitting disease, either stable or active. Isolation of CD8+ and CD4+ T cells was performed negatively, whereas enrichment of TEMRA cells was done by FACS. The RNA input was about 0.45 to 1 ug, and it was reverse transcribed with random hexamers. The method of amplification for TCR beta CDR3 was immunoSEQ multiplex PCR, covering 54 Vbeta and 13 Jbeta. From the immunoSEQ multiplex PCR reads, TCRdb called clonotypes with MiXCR, one entry per CDR3 protein. The repertoire holds about 130,000 distinct CDR3 sequences, with roughly 94% as singletons. Unmatched junction bases numbered 6, after V lost 6 bases and J lost 1 base. The CDR3 totals 16 residues. From germline, CDR1 is SNHLY and CDR2 FYNNEI.

Specimen: CD4+ T cells from PBMCs. This clonotype was obtained from a human donor with multiple sclerosis. V is TRBV2 and J is TRBJ2-3; 11 positions agree with TRBD2. This CDR3 reads CASRELAGAGTDTQYF. The CDR3 DNA reads as TGTGCCAGCAGGGAACTAGCGGGAGCAGGCACAGATACGCAGTATTTT. The variable domain in full, with the rest retrieved from reference TRBV2 and TRBJ2-3, is EPEVTQTPSHQVTQMGQEVILRCVPISNHLYFYWYRQILGQKVEFLVSFYNNEISEKSEIFDDQFSVERPDGSNFTLKIRSTKLEDSAMYFCASRELAGAGTDTQYFGPGTRLTVL.